What follows is one TCR beta chain and its context. This sample was included in a study of T cell changes during pregnancy in multiple sclerosis. TCRdb keeps only in-frame clones here, not all; method: immunoSEQ multiplex PCR. The sample has 90,000 to 120,000 clones, approximately 90% seen once. Germline CDR1 MNHEY, CDR2 SMNVEV (reference sequence). V lost 8 bases, J lost 8 bases, and 18 bases lay in between. The CDR3 runs to 13 residues. This specimen consisted of peripheral blood, obtained in the third trimester of pregnancy. The TCR sequence derives from a female donor in good health, enrolled as a control in a pregnancy study. This rearrangement joins TRBV27 to TRBJ1-2, with a tentative D call TRBD1 (6 bases). The CDR3 sequence: CASQQGQESGYTF. The CDR3 nucleotides read TGTGCCAGCCAACAGGGTCAGGAGAGCGGCTACACCTTC.